This record covers a single T cell receptor (beta chain). What it recognizes is unknown. This record belongs to a study of blood T cells in healthy people across ages. It was around 10 milliliters of peripheral blood that were drawn from each donor. Samples had at least 6.5 million PBMCs isolated from them. A second PCR, run for about 6 to 12 cycles, used a sample-barcoded 5' primer plus a J-beta primer mix. TCRdb used MiXCR to reprocess the 5' RACE reads, holding one entry per CDR3 protein. Among about 680,000 distinct CDR3 sequences listed, around half were seen once. Study-wide results and caveats: Investigators viewed diversity estimates from one million T cells as underestimates, the study reported.

The clonotype originates from a woman between 55 and 75 years old in good health. The sequencing input was blood.

The CDR3 region is CASSALTGGYTF. CDR3 nucleotides: TGTGCCAGCAGTGCGTTGACGGGGGGCTACACCTTC. The rearrangement links TRBV28 to TRBJ1-2; D is unclear. Germline V gives CDR1 MDHEN, CDR2 SYDVKM. V lost 5 bases to trimming and J lost 8 bases, with 12 bases between them. This CDR3 has 12 amino acids.